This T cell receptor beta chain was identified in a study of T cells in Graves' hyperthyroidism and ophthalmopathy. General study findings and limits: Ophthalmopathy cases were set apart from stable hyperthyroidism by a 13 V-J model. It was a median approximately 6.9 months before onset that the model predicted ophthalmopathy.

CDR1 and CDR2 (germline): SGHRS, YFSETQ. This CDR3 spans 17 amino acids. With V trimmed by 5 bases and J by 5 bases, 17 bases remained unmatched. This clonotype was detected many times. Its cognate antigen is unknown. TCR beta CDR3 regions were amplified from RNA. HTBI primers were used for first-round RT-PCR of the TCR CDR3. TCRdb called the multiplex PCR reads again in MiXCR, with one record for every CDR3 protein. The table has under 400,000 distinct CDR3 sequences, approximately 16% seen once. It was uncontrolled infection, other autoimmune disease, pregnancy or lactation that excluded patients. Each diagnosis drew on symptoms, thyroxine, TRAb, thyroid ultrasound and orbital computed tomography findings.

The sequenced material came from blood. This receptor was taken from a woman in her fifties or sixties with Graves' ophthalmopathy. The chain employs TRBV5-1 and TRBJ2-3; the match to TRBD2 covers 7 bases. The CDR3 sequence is CASRLILAGSGKDTQYF. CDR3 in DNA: TGCGCCAGCAGATTGATCTTAGCGGGTTCGGGGAAAGATACGCAGTATTTT. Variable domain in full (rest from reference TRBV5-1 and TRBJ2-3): KAGVTQTPRYLIKTRGQQVTLSCSPISGHRSVSWYQQTPGQGLQFLFEYFSETQRNKGNFPGRFSGRQFSNSRSEMNVSTLELGDSALYLCASRLILAGSGKDTQYFGPGTRLTVL.